This TCR beta chain comes out of a study of shared clonotypes between healthy human individuals. Overall study results and limits: All-four-donor shared clonotypes had higher generation probabilities than non-shared clonotypes did.

Selected positively for CCR7 and CD45RO-negative, naive CD8 cells excluded terminally differentiated effector memory CD45RA+ cells. Each subset's genomic DNA was shared equally among a number of immunoSEQ plates. Sequencing used immunoSEQ multiplex PCR; TCRdb keeps in-frame clones, though not all of them. The sample has about 2.2 million clones; roughly 93% are singletons. Unmatched junction bases numbered 9, after V lost 5 bases and J lost 6 bases. The CDR3 contains 15 residues. CDR1 is PRHDT and CDR2 is FYEKMQ in the germline V gene (reference sequence). Comments on this clone: Its cognate antigen is unknown.

Material: naive CD8+ T cells from PBMCs. The chain uses TRBV13 and TRBJ2-5; 10 nucleotides match TRBD1. The receptor comes from a man aged 18 to 35 in good health. Some clones in this sample may be carry-over from other donors' samples. CDR3 sequence reads: CASSPRTGGYKTQYF. The CDR3 DNA follows: TGTGCCAGCAGCCCGCGGACAGGGGGTTACAAGACCCAGTACTTC.